This TCR beta chain was observed in a study of a mutant IDH1 vaccine in newly diagnosed glioma. Germline CDR1 and CDR2: SGHRS and YFSETQ. The CDR3 spans 15 residues. Trimming took 1 base from V and 6 from J, leaving 14 bases between them. Time point defined: baseline, week 1 (first vaccination visit). Treatment reported: pre-vaccination baseline after standard-of-care therapy. The assay was immunoSEQ multiplex PCR, and TCRdb's table has in-frame clones only and misses some. Among 30,000 to 35,000 clones listed, about three quarters were seen once. This clonotype originated in a man between 45 and 60 years old with glioma. Some clones in this sample may be carry-over from other donors' samples. The chain couples TRBV5-1 to TRBJ1-5; D is perhaps TRBD1 (5 bases). Sequenced here: peripheral blood mononuclear cells (PBMCs), sampled from a glioma patient treated with radiotherapy, temozolomide or both. The CDR3 reads CASSLLGVAGQPQHF. Written as DNA, the CDR3 is TGCGCCAGCAGCTTGTTGGGGGTAGCGGGTCAGCCCCAGCATTTT.